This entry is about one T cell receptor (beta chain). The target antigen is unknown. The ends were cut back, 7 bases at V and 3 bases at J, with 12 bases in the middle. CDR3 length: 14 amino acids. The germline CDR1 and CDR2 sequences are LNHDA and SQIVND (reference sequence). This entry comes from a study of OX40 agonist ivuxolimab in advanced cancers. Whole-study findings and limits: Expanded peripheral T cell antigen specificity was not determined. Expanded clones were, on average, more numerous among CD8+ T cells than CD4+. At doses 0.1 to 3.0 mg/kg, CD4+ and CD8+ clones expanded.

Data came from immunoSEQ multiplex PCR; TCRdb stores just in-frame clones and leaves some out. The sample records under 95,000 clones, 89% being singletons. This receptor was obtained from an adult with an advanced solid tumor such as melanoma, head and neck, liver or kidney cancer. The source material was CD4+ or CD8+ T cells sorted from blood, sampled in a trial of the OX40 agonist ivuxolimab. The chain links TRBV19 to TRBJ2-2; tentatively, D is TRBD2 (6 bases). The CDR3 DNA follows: TGTGCCAGTAAAGGAGGGGTGGACACCGGGGAGCTGTTTTTT. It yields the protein CASKGGVDTGELFF.